This TCR beta chain came from a study of blood T cell repertoires in COVID-19. Study details: Acute and convalescent COVID-19 specimens originated in the United States, Italy and Spain. From T cells, B-cell-depleted T cells, or PBMCs came the material, which was cDNA or gDNA.

The CDR3 runs to 13 residues. Trimming removed 2 bases from V and 4 bases from J, with 9 bases in between. Germline CDR1 is LGHDT and CDR2 is YNNKEL (reference sequence). In the source study's methods: Using reference gene primer amplification, nucleated cell counts were estimated. TCRdb keeps only in-frame clones here, not all; method: immunoSEQ multiplex PCR. That table furnishes V, J and clone size, whereas the DNA furnished D and trimming. Of a few hundred thousand clones in the sample, 80% to 90% are singletons; the top ten hold 8.5% to 12%. V is TRBV3-1 (or the pseudogene TRBV3-2) and J is TRBJ2-7; D is unresolved. The sequence was obtained from a woman older than 75 with acute or convalescent COVID-19. The specimen sequenced was peripheral blood. CDR3: CASSQLGMYEQYF. CDR3 coding DNA: TGTGCCAGCAGCCAACTAGGAATGTACGAGCAGTACTTC.